This record concerns one TCR beta chain sequence. Libraries were prepared by immunoSEQ multiplex PCR; TCRdb keeps only in-frame clonotypes and omits some of them. Of some 250,000 clones in the sample, approximately 87% were seen once. CDR1 is SEHNR, CDR2 FQNEAQ, per germline (reference sequence). The V end was cut by 6 bases, the J end by 5 bases, with 19 bases between. This CDR3 region has 15 residues. The sample originates from a study of blood T cell repertoires in COVID-19. Across the whole study: Sample material is recorded as cDNA or gDNA derived from T cells, B-cell-depleted T cells, or PBMCs.

This TCR was sampled from a woman younger than 45 with COVID-19, enrolled during active disease. The V call is TRBV7-9, the J call TRBJ1-2, with TRBD1 as a possible D gene (6 bases). What was sequenced was peripheral blood. The DNA for the CDR3 is TGTGCCAGCAGAGATGACGGAACAGGGAGTTATGGCTACACCTTC. This sequence encodes CASRDDGTGSYGYTF.